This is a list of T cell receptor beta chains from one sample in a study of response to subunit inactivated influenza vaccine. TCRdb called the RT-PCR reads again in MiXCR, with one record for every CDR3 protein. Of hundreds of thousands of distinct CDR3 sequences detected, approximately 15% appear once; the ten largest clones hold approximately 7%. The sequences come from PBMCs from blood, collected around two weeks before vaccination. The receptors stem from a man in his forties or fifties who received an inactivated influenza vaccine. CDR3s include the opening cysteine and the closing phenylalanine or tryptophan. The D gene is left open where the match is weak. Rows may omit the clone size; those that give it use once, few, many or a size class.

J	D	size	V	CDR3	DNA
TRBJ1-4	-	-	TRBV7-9	CASSVGGVSEKLFF	TGTGCCAGCAGCGTCGGGGGCGTCAGTGAAAAACTGTTTTTT
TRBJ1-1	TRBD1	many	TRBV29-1	CSVQTGSGTEAFF	TGCAGCGTCCAGACAGGGTCAGGCACTGAAGCTTTCTTT
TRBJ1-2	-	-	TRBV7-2	CASSLGQVGYGYTF	TGTGCCAGCAGCTTAGGGCAGGTCGGGTATGGCTACACCTTC
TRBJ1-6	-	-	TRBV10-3	CAISESWILGNSPLHF	TGTGCCATCAGTGAGTCGTGGATTCTGGGTAATTCACCCCTCCACTTT
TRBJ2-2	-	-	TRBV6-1	CASSEYFGELFF	TGTGCCAGCAGTGAATATTTCGGGGAGCTGTTTTTT
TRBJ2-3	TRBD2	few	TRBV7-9	CASSTLVSGYYTDTQYF	TGTGCCAGCAGCACCCTTGTTAGCGGGTACTACACAGATACGCAGTATTTT
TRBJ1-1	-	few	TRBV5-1	CASSLAQGTGTEAFF	TGCGCCAGCAGCTTGGCCCAAGGAACAGGCACTGAAGCTTTCTTT
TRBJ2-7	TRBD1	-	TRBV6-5	CASSYSPDRDEQYF	TGTGCCAGCAGTTACTCGCCGGACAGGGACGAGCAGTACTTC
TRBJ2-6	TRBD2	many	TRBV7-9	CASSPGTRGSGANVLTF	TGTGCCAGCAGCCCCGGGACTAGGGGCTCGGGGGCCAACGTCCTGACTTTC
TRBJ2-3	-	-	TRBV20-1	CSATPGSGGLATQYF	TGCAGTGCAACACCCGGGTCAGGGGGGCTGGCTACGCAGTATTTT
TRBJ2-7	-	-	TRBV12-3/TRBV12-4	CASSLALRGSYEQYF	TGTGCCAGCAGTTTAGCGTTGCGGGGCAGCTACGAGCAGTACTTC
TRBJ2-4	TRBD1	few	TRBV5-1	CASSPTGTENIQYF	TGCGCCAGCAGCCCAACCGGGACAGAAAACATTCAGTACTTC
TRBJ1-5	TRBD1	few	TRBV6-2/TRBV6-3	CASSPNRQGYTRNQPQHF	TGTGCCAGCAGTCCAAACCGACAGGGCTACACGCGCAATCAGCCCCAGCATTTT
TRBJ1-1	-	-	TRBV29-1	CSAQQASNTEAFF	TGCAGCGCCCAACAGGCATCAAACACTGAAGCTTTCTTT
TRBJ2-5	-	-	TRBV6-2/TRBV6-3	CASSWQGTQYF	TGTGCCAGCAGTTGGCAAGGGACCCAGTACTTC
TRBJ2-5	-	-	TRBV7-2	CASSLDLDQETQYF	TGTGCCAGCAGCTTAGACCTAGACCAAGAGACCCAGTACTTC
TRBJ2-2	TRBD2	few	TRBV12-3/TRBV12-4	CASSRGTSAYTGELFF	TGTGCCAGCAGCCGAGGGACTAGCGCTTACACCGGGGAGCTGTTTTTT
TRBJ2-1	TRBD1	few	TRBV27	CASRDRAAYNEQFF	TGTGCCAGCAGAGACAGGGCCGCCTACAATGAGCAGTTCTTC
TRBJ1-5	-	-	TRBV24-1	CATRGDGAQPQHF	TGTGCCACCAGGGGGGACGGAGCTCAGCCCCAGCATTTT
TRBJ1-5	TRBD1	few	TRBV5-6	CASSQGTGGSSGSQPQHF	TGTGCCAGCAGCCAGGGGACAGGAGGTTCATCAGGGAGTCAGCCCCAGCATTTT
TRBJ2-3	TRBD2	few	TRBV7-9	CAYGLAGELYF	TGTGCCTACGGACTAGCGGGGGAATTATATTTT
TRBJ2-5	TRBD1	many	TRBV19	CASSMGQQETQYF	TGTGCCAGTAGTATGGGACAGCAAGAGACCCAGTACTTC
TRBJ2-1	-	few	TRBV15	CATSDRLGEGNEQFF	TGTGCCACCAGCGATCGACTAGGAGAAGGCAATGAGCAGTTCTTC
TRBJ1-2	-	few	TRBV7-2	CASSLSAGLYGYTF	TGTGCCAGCAGCTTATCCGCAGGGCTCTATGGCTACACCTTC
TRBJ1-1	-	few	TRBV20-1	CSALISVGTEAFF	TGCAGTGCCCTGATATCCGTCGGCACTGAAGCTTTCTTT
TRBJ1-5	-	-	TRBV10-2	CASSERGNSNQPQHF	TGCGCCAGCAGTGAAAGAGGTAATAGCAATCAGCCCCAGCATTTT
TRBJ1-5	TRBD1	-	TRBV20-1	CSAGGTGEGFRQPQHF	TGCAGTGCTGGCGGGACAGGGGAGGGTTTTAGGCAGCCCCAGCATTTT
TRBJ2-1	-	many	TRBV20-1	CSARLNEQFF	TGCAGTGCTAGACTTAATGAGCAGTTCTTC
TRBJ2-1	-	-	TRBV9	CASSVGGGDYNEQFF	TGTGCCAGCAGCGTAGGGGGGGGCGATTACAATGAGCAGTTCTTC
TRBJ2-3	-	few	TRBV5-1	CASSWGDSAAQNTQYF	TGCGCCAGCAGCTGGGGGGACAGCGCCGCACAAAATACGCAGTATTTT
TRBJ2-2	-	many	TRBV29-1	CSVGHLNTGELFF	TGCAGCGTTGGACACCTGAACACCGGGGAGCTGTTTTTT
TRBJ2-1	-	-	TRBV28	CASSLAGSYEQFF	TGTGCCAGCAGCCTGGCAGGGAGCTATGAGCAGTTCTTC
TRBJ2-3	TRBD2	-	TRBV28	CASSLGTSGHTDTQYF	TGTGCCAGCAGTTTAGGGACTAGCGGTCACACAGATACGCAGTATTTT
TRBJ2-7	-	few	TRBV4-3	CASSQGDRAQGYEQYF	TGCGCCAGCAGCCAAGGAGACCGGGCTCAGGGCTACGAGCAGTACTTC
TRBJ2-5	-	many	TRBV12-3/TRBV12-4	CASKEDQETQYF	TGTGCCAGCAAAGAGGACCAAGAGACCCAGTACTTC
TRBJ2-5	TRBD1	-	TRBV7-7	CASNQGGGQGYDLHQETQYF	TGTGCTAGCAACCAGGGGGGGGGACAGGGTTACGACCTCCACCAAGAGACCCAGTACTTC
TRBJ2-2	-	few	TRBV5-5	CASSPVGGENTGELFF	TGTGCCAGCAGCCCGGTTGGGGGAGAGAACACCGGGGAGCTGTTTTTT
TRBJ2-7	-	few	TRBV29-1	CSVLVRPSSYEQYF	TGCAGCGTCTTGGTGCGACCGAGCTCCTACGAGCAGTACTTC
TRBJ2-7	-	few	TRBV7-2	CASSLARNSYEQYF	TGTGCCAGCAGCTTAGCCAGGAACTCCTACGAGCAGTACTTC
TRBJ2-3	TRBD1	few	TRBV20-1	CSAEGQVWAGHTDTQYF	TGCAGTGCTGAAGGACAGGTTTGGGCCGGTCATACAGATACGCAGTATTTT
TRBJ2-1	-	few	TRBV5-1	CASSPDPASAYNEQFF	TGCGCCAGCAGCCCCGACCCGGCTAGCGCTTACAATGAGCAGTTCTTC
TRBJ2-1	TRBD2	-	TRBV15	CATSRDRLAGTYNEQFF	TGTGCCACCAGCAGAGATCGGCTAGCGGGAACCTACAATGAGCAGTTCTTC
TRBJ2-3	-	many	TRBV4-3	CASSPHDPTDTQYF	TGCGCCAGCAGCCCTCACGACCCCACAGATACGCAGTATTTT
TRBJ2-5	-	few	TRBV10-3	CAISPSSAGDQETQYF	TGTGCCATCAGCCCCTCGAGCGCGGGCGACCAAGAGACCCAGTACTTC
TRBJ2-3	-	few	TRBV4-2	CASSQGGLSDTQYF	TGTGCCAGCAGCCAAGGAGGCTTATCAGATACGCAGTATTTT
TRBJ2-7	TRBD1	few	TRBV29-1	CSVRGGQGYEQYF	TGCAGCGTTCGAGGGGGACAGGGATACGAGCAGTACTTC
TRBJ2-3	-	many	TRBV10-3	CAISERGSRATDTQYF	TGTGCCATCAGTGAGCGTGGGAGCAGGGCCACAGATACGCAGTATTTT
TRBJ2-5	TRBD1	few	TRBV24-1	CATSGGETQYF	TGTGCCACCTCAGGGGGAGAGACCCAGTACTTC
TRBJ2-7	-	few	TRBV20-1	CSAPRGADSYEQYF	TGCAGTGCTCCCCGGGGGGCCGACTCCTACGAGCAGTACTTC
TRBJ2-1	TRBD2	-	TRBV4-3	CASSQDSWTSRVNEQFF	TGCGCCAGCAGCCAAGATAGTTGGACTAGTCGCGTCAATGAGCAGTTCTTC